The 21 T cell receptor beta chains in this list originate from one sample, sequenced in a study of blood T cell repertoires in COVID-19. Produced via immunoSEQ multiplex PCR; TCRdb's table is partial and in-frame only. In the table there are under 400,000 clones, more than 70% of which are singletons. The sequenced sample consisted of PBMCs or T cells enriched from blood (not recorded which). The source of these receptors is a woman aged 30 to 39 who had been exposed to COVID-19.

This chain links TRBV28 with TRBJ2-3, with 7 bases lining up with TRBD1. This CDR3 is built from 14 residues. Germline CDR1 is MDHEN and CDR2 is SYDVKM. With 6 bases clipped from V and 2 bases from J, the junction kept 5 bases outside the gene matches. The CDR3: CASSRGQITDTQYF. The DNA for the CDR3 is TGTGCCAGCAGCAGGGGACAGATCACAGATACGCAGTATTTT. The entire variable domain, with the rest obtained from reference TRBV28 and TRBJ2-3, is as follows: DVKVTQSSRYLVKRTGEKVFLECVQDMDHENMFWYRQDPGLGLRLIYFSYDVKMKEKGDIPEGYSVSREKKERFSLILESASTNQTSMYLCASSRGQITDTQYFGPGTRLTVL.

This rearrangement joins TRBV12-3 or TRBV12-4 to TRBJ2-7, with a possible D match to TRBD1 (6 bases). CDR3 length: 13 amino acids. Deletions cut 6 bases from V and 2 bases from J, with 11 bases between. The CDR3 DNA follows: TGTGCCAGCAGGTCGGACAGAACCTACGAGCAGTACTTC. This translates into CASRSDRTYEQYF.

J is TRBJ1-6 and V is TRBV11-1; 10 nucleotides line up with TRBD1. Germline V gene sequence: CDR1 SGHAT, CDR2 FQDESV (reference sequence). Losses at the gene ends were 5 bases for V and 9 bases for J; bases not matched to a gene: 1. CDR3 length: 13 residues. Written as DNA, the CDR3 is TGTGCCAGCAGCCGGGACAGGGGTTCACCCCTCCACTTT. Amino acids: CASSRDRGSPLHF.

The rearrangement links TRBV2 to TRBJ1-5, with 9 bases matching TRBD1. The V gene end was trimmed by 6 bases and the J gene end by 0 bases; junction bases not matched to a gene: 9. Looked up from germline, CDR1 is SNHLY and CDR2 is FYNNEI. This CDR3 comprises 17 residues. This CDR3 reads CASRPQGAVFSNQPQHF. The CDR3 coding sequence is TGTGCCAGCAGGCCACAGGGGGCGGTTTTTAGCAATCAGCCCCAGCATTTT. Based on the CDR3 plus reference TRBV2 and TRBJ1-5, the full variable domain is EPEVTQTPSHQVTQMGQEVILRCVPISNHLYFYWYRQILGQKVEFLVSFYNNEISEKSEIFDDQFSVERPDGSNFTLKIRSTKLEDSAMYFCASRPQGAVFSNQPQHFGDGTRLSIL.

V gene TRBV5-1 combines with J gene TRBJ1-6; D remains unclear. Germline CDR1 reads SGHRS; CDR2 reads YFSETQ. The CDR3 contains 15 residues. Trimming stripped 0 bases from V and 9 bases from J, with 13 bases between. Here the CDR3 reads CASSLEAASGSPLHF. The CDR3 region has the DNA TGCGCCAGCAGCTTGGAAGCAGCCTCGGGTTCACCCCTCCACTTT.

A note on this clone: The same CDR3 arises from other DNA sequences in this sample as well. The CDR3 sequence is CASSPGLAGTDTQYF. In DNA form, the CDR3 reads TGTGCCAGCTCACCGGGTTTAGCGGGCACAGATACGCAGTATTTT. The chain employs TRBV18 and TRBJ2-3, with D possibly being TRBD2 (6 bases). The germline V gene encodes CDR1 KGHSH and CDR2 LQKENI. The V gene lost 3 bases and the J gene lost 1 base, with 11 bases spanning the gap. The length of the CDR3 is 15 residues. The full variable domain, its missing parts supplied by reference TRBV18 and TRBJ2-3, is NAGVMQNPRHLVRRRGQEARLRCSPMKGHSHVYWYRQLPEEGLKFMVYLQKENIIDESGMPKERFSAEFPKEGPSILRIQQVVRGDSAAYFCASSPGLAGTDTQYFGPGTRLTVL.

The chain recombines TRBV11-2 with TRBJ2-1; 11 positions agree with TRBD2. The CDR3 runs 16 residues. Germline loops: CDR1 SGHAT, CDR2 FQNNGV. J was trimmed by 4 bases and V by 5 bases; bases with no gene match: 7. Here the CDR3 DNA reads TGTGCCAGCAGCAAAACTTTAGCGGGGGGGTACAATGAGCAGTTCTTC. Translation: CASSKTLAGGYNEQFF.

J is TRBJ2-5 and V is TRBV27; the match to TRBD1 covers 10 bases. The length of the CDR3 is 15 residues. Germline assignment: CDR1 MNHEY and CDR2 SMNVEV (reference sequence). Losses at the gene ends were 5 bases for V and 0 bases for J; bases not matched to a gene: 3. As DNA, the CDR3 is TGTGCCAGCAGTGCGGGACAGGGGAACCAAGAGACCCAGTACTTC. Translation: CASSAGQGNQETQYF.

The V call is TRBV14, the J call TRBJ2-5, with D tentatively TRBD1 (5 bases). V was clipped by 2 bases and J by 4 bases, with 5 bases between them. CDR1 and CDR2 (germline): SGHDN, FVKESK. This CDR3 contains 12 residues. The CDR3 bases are TGTGCCAGCAGCCAACAGGGAGAGACCCAGTACTTC. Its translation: CASSQQGETQYF.

This CDR3 is CAISESRDQANEKLFF. DNA for the CDR3: TGTGCCATCAGTGAGTCGCGAGACCAGGCTAATGAAAAACTGTTTTTT. The chain recombines TRBV10-3 with TRBJ1-4; D unresolved. The V gene's germline CDR1 is ENHRY and CDR2 SYGVKD. The CDR3 totals 16 residues. Trimming shortened V by 0 bases and J by 3 bases, and 11 bases separated the two germline ends.

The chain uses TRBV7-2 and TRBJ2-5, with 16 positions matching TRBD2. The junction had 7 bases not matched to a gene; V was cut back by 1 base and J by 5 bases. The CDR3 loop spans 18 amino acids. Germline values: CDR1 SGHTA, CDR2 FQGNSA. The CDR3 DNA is TGTGCCAGCAGCTTAGGGGGGACTAGCGGGAGGGCCGAGGAGACCCAGTACTTC. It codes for CASSLGGTSGRAEETQYF.

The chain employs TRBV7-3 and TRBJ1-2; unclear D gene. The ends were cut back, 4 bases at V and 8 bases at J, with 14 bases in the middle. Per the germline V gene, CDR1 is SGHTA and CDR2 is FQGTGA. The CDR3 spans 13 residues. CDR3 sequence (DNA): TGTGCCAGCAGCTCCCAGACTAATGGGGGCTACACCTTC. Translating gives CASSSQTNGGYTF.

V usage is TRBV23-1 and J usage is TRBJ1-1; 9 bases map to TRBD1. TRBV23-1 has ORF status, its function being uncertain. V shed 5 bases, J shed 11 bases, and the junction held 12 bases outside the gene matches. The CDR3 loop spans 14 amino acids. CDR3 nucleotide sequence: TGCGCCAGCAGTTTAAACAGGGGGCTTAAGAGGGCTTTCTTT. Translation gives CASSLNRGLKRAFF.

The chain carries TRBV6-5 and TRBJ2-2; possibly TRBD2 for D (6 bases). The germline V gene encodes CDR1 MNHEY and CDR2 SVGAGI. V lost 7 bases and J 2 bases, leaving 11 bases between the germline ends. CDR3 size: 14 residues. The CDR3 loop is CASTVAENTGELFF. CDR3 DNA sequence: TGTGCCAGCACCGTAGCGGAAAACACCGGGGAGCTGTTTTTT.

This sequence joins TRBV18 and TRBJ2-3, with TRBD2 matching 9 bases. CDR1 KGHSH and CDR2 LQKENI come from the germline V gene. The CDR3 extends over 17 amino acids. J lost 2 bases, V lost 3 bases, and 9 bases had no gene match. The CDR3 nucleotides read TGTGCCAGCTCACCCCGGATAGCGGGGGAGGACACAGATACGCAGTATTTT. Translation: CASSPRIAGEDTDTQYF.

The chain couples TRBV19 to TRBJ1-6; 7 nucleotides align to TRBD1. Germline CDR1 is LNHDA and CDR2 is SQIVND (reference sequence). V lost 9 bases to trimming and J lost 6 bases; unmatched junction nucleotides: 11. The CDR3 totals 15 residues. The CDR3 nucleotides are TGTGCCAGCCGGAATGACAGGGCCAGTAATTCACCCCTCCACTTT. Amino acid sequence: CASRNDRASNSPLHF.

Here the CDR3 DNA reads TGTGCCAGCACTGGGGCGTCCATGAACACTGAAGCTTTCTTT. The encoded protein is CASTGASMNTEAFF. The chain joins TRBV27 to TRBJ1-1; perhaps TRBD1 as D (5 bases). The CDR3 consists of 14 residues. CDR1 and CDR2 from the germline V gene are MNHEY and SMNVEV (reference sequence). V lost 7 bases and J lost 0, with 12 bases in between.

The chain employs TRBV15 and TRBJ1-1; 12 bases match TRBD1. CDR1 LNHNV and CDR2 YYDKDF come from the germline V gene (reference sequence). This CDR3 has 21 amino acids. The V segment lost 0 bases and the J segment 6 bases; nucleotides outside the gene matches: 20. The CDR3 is CATSRDPPHRGTGGKYAEAFF. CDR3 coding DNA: TGTGCCACCAGCAGAGATCCCCCTCACCGGGGGACAGGGGGCAAATACGCTGAAGCTTTCTTT.

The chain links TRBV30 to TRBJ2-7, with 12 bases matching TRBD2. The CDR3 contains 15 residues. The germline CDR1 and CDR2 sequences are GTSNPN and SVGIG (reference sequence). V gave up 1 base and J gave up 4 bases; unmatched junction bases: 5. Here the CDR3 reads CAWSGPSGRGYEQYF. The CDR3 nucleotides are TGTGCCTGGAGTGGCCCTAGCGGGAGGGGGTACGAGCAGTACTTC.

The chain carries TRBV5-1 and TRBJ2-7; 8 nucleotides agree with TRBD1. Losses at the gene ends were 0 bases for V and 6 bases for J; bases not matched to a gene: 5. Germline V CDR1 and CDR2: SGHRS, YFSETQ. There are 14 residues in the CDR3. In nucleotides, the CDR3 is TGCGCCAGCAGCTTGGCGGCCAGGGGGCGCGAGCAGTACTTC. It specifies CASSLAARGREQYF. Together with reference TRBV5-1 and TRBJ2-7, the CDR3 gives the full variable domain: KAGVTQTPRYLIKTRGQQVTLSCSPISGHRSVSWYQQTPGQGLQFLFEYFSETQRNKGNFPGRFSGRQFSNSRSEMNVSTLELGDSALYLCASSLAARGREQYFGPGTRLTVT.

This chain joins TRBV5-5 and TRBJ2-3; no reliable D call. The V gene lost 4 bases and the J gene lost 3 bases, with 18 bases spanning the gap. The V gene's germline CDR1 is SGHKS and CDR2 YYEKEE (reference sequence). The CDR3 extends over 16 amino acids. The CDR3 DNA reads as TGTGCCAGCAGCCTCGGAGTACACACCCTGACAGATACGCAGTATTTT. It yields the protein CASSLGVHTLTDTQYF.